This record covers a single TCR beta chain. The sample belongs to a study of patients and donors after allogeneic stem cell transplantation. MiXCR, run by TCRdb on the RT-PCR reads, gives a single entry per CDR3 protein. Among about a million distinct CDR3 sequences listed, around 17% were seen once. The CDR3 contains 12 residues. The germline gives CDR1 SNHLY, CDR2 FYNNEI. V usage is TRBV2 and J usage is TRBJ2-7; 11 nucleotides match TRBD2. The sample comprised blood, either unsorted or a sorted T cell fraction (not recorded which). The sequence came from a human donor who was either an allogeneic HSCT recipient or a stem cell or donor lymphocyte infusion donor (not recorded which). It is not recorded whose cells these are; they may come from a transplant donor. The CDR3 is CASGRENYEQYF. In nucleotides, the CDR3 is TGTGCTAGCGGGAGGGAAAACTACGAGCAGTACTTC. Full variable domain (rest looked up from reference TRBV2 and TRBJ2-7): EPEVTQTPSHQVTQMGQEVILRCVPISNHLYFYWYRQILGQKVEFLVSFYNNEISEKSEIFDDQFSVERPDGSNFTLKIRSTKLEDSAMYFCASGRENYEQYFGPGTRLTVT.